These 25 T cell receptor beta chains originate from one sample sequenced in a study of CD8 T cells in Susac syndrome. With random hexamers, reverse transcription was performed on roughly 0.5 to 1 ug of RNA. TCRdb used MiXCR to reprocess the immunoSEQ multiplex PCR reads, holding one entry per CDR3 protein. The sample lists some 100,000 distinct CDR3 sequences, less than 95% seen once, with approximately 0.13% in the top ten. The specimen was CD8+ T cells from PBMCs. The receptor source for this set is a human donor in good health.

This sequence joins TRBV15 and TRBJ2-3; D may be TRBD1 (6 bases). The CDR3 runs 15 residues. V shed 1 base and J shed 0 bases, with 8 bases lying between them. Germline CDR1 is LNHNV and CDR2 is YYDKDF (reference sequence). In nucleotides, the CDR3 is TGTGCCACCAGCAGAGGCGGACAGAGCACAGATACGCAGTATTTT. Residues: CATSRGGQSTDTQYF.

This sequence joins TRBV25-1 and TRBJ1-4, with D possibly TRBD1 on 5 matching bases. This CDR3 has 15 residues. V lost 6 bases and J 7 bases, leaving 18 bases between the germline ends. The V gene's germline CDR1 is MGHDK and CDR2 SYGVNS. The CDR3 sequence is CASSSMGPRFEKLFF. Written as DNA, the CDR3 is TGTGCCAGCAGCTCCATGGGGCCCAGGTTTGAAAAACTGTTTTTT.

The rearrangement joins TRBV7-2 to TRBJ1-2, with unresolved D. Germline-derived CDR1 and CDR2 are SGHTA and FQGNSA. CDR3 length equals 14 residues. Trimming shortened V by 1 base and J by 3 bases, and 9 bases separated the two germline ends. DNA for the CDR3: TGTGCCAGCAGCTTAGATTCGGCGGACTATGGCTACACCTTC. It codes for CASSLDSADYGYTF. Variable domain in full (rest from reference TRBV7-2 and TRBJ1-2): GAGVSQSPSNKVTEKGKDVELRCDPISGHTALYWYRQSLGQGLEFLIYFQGNSAPDKSGLPSDRFSAERTGGSVSTLTIQRTQQEDSAVYLCASSLDSADYGYTFGSGTRLTVV.

The genes are TRBV7-2 and TRBJ1-1; D might be TRBD1 (5 bases). This CDR3 region has 13 residues. The V and J ends lost 5 bases and 7 bases respectively, with 14 bases between them. Per the germline V gene, CDR1 is SGHTA and CDR2 is FQGNSA. The CDR3 here is CASSVRQYGEAFF. DNA for the CDR3: TGTGCCAGCAGCGTTCGACAGTACGGTGAAGCTTTCTTT.

The chain joins TRBV5-1 to TRBJ1-4; 10 nucleotides agree with TRBD1. Trimming removed 0 bases from V and 8 bases from J; junction bases left unmatched: 1. Germline-derived CDR1 and CDR2 are SGHRS and YFSETQ. The CDR3 length is 14 residues. The CDR3 region is CASSLAGQGEKLFF. The CDR3 coding sequence is TGCGCCAGCAGCTTGGCGGGACAGGGGGAAAAACTGTTTTTT.

This clonotype was recorded once. The chain recombines TRBV2 with TRBJ2-1; 12 positions match TRBD2. This CDR3 contains 15 residues. Germline V CDR1 and CDR2: SNHLY, FYNNEI. The junction had 2 bases not matched to a gene; V was cut back by 2 bases and J by 6 bases. CDR3 region: CASSESTSGSNEQFF. The CDR3 DNA is TGTGCCAGCAGTGAATCGACTAGCGGGAGCAATGAGCAGTTCTTC. The full variable domain, its missing parts supplied by reference TRBV2 and TRBJ2-1, is EPEVTQTPSHQVTQMGQEVILRCVPISNHLYFYWYRQILGQKVEFLVSFYNNEISEKSEIFDDQFSVERPDGSNFTLKIRSTKLEDSAMYFCASSESTSGSNEQFFGPGTRLTVL.

The genes are TRBV7-9 and TRBJ2-1, with TRBD2 matching over 11 bases. The CDR3 sequence is 17 residues long. Germline assignment: CDR1 SEHNR and CDR2 FQNEAQ (reference sequence). The V segment lost 3 bases and the J segment 7 bases; nucleotides outside the gene matches: 11. Here the CDR3 reads CASSFLSGRAVVNEQFF. The CDR3 DNA sequence: TGTGCCAGCAGCTTCCTTAGCGGGAGGGCCGTTGTGAATGAGCAGTTCTTC. Drawing the rest from reference TRBV7-9 and TRBJ2-1, the complete variable domain is DTGVSQNPRHKITKRGQNVTFRCDPISEHNRLYWYRQTLGQGPEFLTYFQNEAQLEKSRLLSDRFSAERPKGSFSTLEIQRTEQGDSAMYLCASSFLSGRAVVNEQFFGPGTRLTVL.

This sequence joins TRBV14 and TRBJ2-1; unclear D gene. Germline lookup yields CDR1 SGHDN and CDR2 FVKESK. The length of the CDR3 is 16 residues. Trimming left V 6 bases short and J 0 bases short, with 15 bases between. This CDR3 is CASSLILANSYNEQFF. The CDR3 nucleotides are TGTGCCAGCAGTCTAATACTCGCAAACTCCTACAATGAGCAGTTCTTC.

The CDR3 spells CASSLNGRDYTF. As DNA, the CDR3 is TGTGCCAGCAGCTTAAACGGGAGAGACTACACCTTC. This chain connects TRBV7-2 to TRBJ1-2; D remains ambiguous. CDR1 and CDR2 from the germline V gene are SGHTA and FQGNSA. Trimming removed 2 bases at V and 10 bases at J, with 11 bases between. The CDR3 totals 12 residues.

The chain uses TRBV12-3 or TRBV12-4 and TRBJ1-4; a possible D gene is TRBD1 (5 bases). V lost 6 bases, J lost 8 bases, and 16 bases lay in between. This CDR3 has 14 residues. The CDR3 reads CASSPVKQAEKLFF. The CDR3 DNA is TGTGCCAGCAGCCCTGTTAAACAGGCAGAAAAACTGTTTTTT.

The J gene is TRBJ1-1, the V gene TRBV19; weak D call: TRBD1 (6 bases). Trimming removed 5 bases from V and 0 bases from J, with 13 bases in between. The CDR3 consists of 15 residues. Germline CDR1 is LNHDA and CDR2 is SQIVND (reference sequence). CDR3 amino acids: CASSLLDRVNTEAFF. In DNA, the CDR3 is TGTGCCAGTAGTCTCTTGGACAGAGTGAACACTGAAGCTTTCTTT. The full variable domain, completed using reference TRBV19 and TRBJ1-1, is DGGITQSPKYLFRKEGQNVTLSCEQNLNHDAMYWYRQDPGQGLRLIYYSQIVNDFQKGDIAEGYSVSREKKESFPLTVTSAQKNPTAFYLCASSLLDRVNTEAFFGQGTRLTVV.

The chain uses TRBV28 and TRBJ2-2; D is possibly TRBD1 or TRBD2 (5 bases each). This CDR3 is built from 15 residues. CDR1 MDHEN and CDR2 SYDVKM come from the germline V gene. Between the trimmed V and J ends, which lost 6 bases and 0 bases, there was a span of 11 bases. The CDR3 spells CASRPGPTNTGELFF. The CDR3 region has the DNA TGTGCCAGCAGGCCGGGACCCACGAACACCGGGGAGCTGTTTTTT.

The chain employs TRBV11-1 and TRBJ2-1; D perhaps matches TRBD1 (6 bases). The CDR3 covers 15 residues. Per germline, CDR1 SGHAT and CDR2 FQDESV (reference sequence). The ends were cut back, 5 bases at V and 7 bases at J, with 18 bases in the middle. CDR3 in DNA: TGTGCCAGCAGCCGCGAACAAACAGGGATGAATGAGCAGTTCTTC. Translating it yields CASSREQTGMNEQFF.

V gene TRBV29-1 combines with J gene TRBJ2-3, with TRBD1 as a possible D gene (6 bases). Germline CDR1 SQVTM, CDR2 ANQGSEA. V was shortened by 6 bases and J by 3 bases, with 16 bases between the two germline ends. This CDR3 spans 14 amino acids. The CDR3 DNA follows: TGCAGCGTGACAGGACAGTCGAGGACAGATACGCAGTATTTT. Encoded protein: CSVTGQSRTDTQYF.

This chain links TRBV4-3 with TRBJ2-5; either TRBD1 or TRBD2 may supply D (6 bases each). CDR3 size: 16 residues. Germline V gene lookup returns CDR1 LGHNA and CDR2 YSLEER. V was clipped by 2 bases and J by 5 bases, with 18 bases between them. The CDR3 spells CASSQRLGGSGETQYF. The CDR3 nucleotides read TGCGCCAGCAGCCAAAGATTAGGGGGGAGCGGGGAGACCCAGTACTTC.

The sample holds one count of this clonotype. This chain links TRBV4-1 with TRBJ2-5, with D tentatively TRBD1 or TRBD2 (5 bases each). This CDR3 has 14 residues. V lost 4 bases to trimming and J lost 4 bases, with 13 bases between them. Germline CDR1 is MGHRA and CDR2 is YSYEKL. CDR3 bases: TGCGCCAGCAGCCTGGGACGGATAGGAGAGACCCAGTACTTC. Translated: CASSLGRIGETQYF.

The chain carries TRBV9 and TRBJ2-5; the D is unclear. The ends were cut back, 0 bases at V and 0 bases at J, with 3 bases in the middle. The CDR3 spans 13 residues. Germline loops: CDR1 SGDLS, CDR2 YYNGEE. CDR3 in amino acids: CASSVGDQETQYF. For the CDR3, the DNA is TGTGCCAGCAGCGTAGGAGACCAAGAGACCCAGTACTTC.

This clonotype was observed a handful of times. The CDR3 loop is CASSPRTGGGSGANVLTF. The CDR3 coding sequence is TGTGCCAGCTCACCACGAACAGGGGGAGGCTCTGGGGCCAACGTCCTGACTTTC. The chain is built from TRBV18 and TRBJ2-6, with 8 positions matching TRBD1. From germline, CDR1 is KGHSH and CDR2 LQKENI. The CDR3 spans 18 residues. With V trimmed by 1 base and J by 0 bases, 5 bases remained unmatched.

To note about this clonotype: One junction end does not reproduce the germline sequence, and a read error may be involved. The V gene is TRBV23-1, the J gene TRBJ2-5, with TRBD1 identical over 8 bases. TRBV23-1 is classed as an ORF, of uncertain function. The CDR3 is made up of 11 amino acids. Here the CDR3 reads CASRQGATQYF. The CDR3 nucleotides are TGCGCCAGCCGTCAGGGGGCGACCCAGTACTTC.

This clonotype showed up just once. The V call is TRBV2, the J call TRBJ2-2, with TRBD1 identical over 9 bases. V lost 8 bases to trimming and J lost 7 bases; unmatched junction nucleotides: 11. The germline gives CDR1 SNHLY, CDR2 FYNNEI. The CDR3 length is 15 residues. The CDR3: CASQLGTGWDGELFF. The CDR3 DNA follows: TGTGCCAGCCAGCTAGGGACAGGGTGGGACGGGGAGCTGTTTTTT.

V is TRBV27 and J is TRBJ2-5; TRBD1 matches 7 bases. The germline gives CDR1 MNHEY, CDR2 SMNVEV (reference sequence). CDR3 length: 13 amino acids. With V trimmed by 6 bases and J by 2 bases, 3 bases remained unmatched. As DNA, the CDR3 is TGTGCCAGCAGCAGGGGGAGACAAGAGACCCAGTACTTC. As protein: CASSRGRQETQYF.

The chain carries TRBV11-1 and TRBJ2-1; 8 positions match TRBD2. The CDR3 extends over 17 amino acids. Germline V gene data show CDR1 as SGHAT and CDR2 as FQDESV (reference sequence). V shed 4 bases, J shed 0 bases, and the junction held 8 bases outside the gene matches. In DNA, the CDR3 is TGTGCCAGCAGCTCGCCGCTGAGCGGGGGCTCCTACAATGAGCAGTTCTTC. This gives the protein CASSSPLSGGSYNEQFF. Combining the CDR3 with reference TRBV11-1 and TRBJ2-1 gives the whole variable domain EAEVAQSPRYKITEKSQAVAFWCDPISGHATLYWYRQILGQGPELLVQFQDESVVDDSQLPKDRFSAERLKGVDSTLKIQPAELGDSAMYLCASSSPLSGGSYNEQFFGPGTRLTVL.

This chain uses TRBV5-1 with TRBJ2-1; D possibly matches TRBD1 or TRBD2 (6 bases each). Germline-derived CDR1 and CDR2 are SGHRS and YFSETQ. V was trimmed by 0 bases and J by 5 bases, leaving 12 bases between them. This CDR3 contains 15 residues. In DNA form, the CDR3 reads TGCGCCAGCAGCTTGGAGGAGGGGGGTAACAATGAGCAGTTCTTC. Its translation is CASSLEEGGNNEQFF.

The chain has TRBV11-2 and TRBJ2-1, with 8 positions matching TRBD2. The ends lost 2 bases at V and 4 bases at J; junction bases unmatched: 4. This CDR3 has 15 residues. Germline V gene lookup returns CDR1 SGHAT and CDR2 FQNNGV. The DNA for the CDR3 is TGTGCCAGCAGCTTAAAAAGCGGGAGTTACAATGAGCAGTTCTTC. This encodes CASSLKSGSYNEQFF.

This chain links TRBV25-1 with TRBJ2-1, with D unclear. V was pared by 8 bases and J by 9 bases, with 11 bases between. This CDR3 comprises 11 residues. Germline-derived CDR1 and CDR2 are MGHDK and SYGVNS. The CDR3 reads CASGWGAEQFF. The CDR3 DNA sequence: TGTGCCAGCGGTTGGGGTGCTGAGCAGTTCTTC.